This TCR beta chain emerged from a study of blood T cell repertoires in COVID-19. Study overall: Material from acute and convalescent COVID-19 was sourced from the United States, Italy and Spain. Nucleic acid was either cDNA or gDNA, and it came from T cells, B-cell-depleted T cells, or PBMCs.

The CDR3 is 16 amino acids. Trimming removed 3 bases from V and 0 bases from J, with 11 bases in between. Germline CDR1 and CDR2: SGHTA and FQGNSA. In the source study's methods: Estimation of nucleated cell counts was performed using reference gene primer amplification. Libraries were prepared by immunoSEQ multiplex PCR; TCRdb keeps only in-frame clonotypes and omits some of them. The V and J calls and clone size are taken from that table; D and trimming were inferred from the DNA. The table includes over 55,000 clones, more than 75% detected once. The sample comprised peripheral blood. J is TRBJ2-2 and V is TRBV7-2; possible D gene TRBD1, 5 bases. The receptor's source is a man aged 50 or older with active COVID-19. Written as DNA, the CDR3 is TGTGCCAGCAGCTTCCAAGGGGCCGCGAACACCGGGGAGCTGTTTTTT. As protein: CASSFQGAANTGELFF.